The entry below gives a single T cell receptor (beta chain) sequence along with its context. Its antigen is unknown. Reverse transcribed after extraction, RNA yielded cDNA as the sequencing template. Using immunoSEQ multiplex PCR, the repertoire was profiled, and TCRdb retains in-frame clones only, with some absent. The table lists 130,000 to 150,000 clones, roughly 58% of them singletons. This entry belongs to a study of CD8+ T cells in alopecia areata. Points from the study as a whole: For lesional scalp, especially alopecia totalis/universalis, clonality was higher than in normal scalp.

The V end lost 1 base, the J end lost 1 base, and 18 bases lay between the germline ends. This CDR3 spans 18 amino acids. Germline V gene lookup returns CDR1 MNHEY and CDR2 SMNVEV (reference sequence). Sorted populations comprised CD4+ and CD8+ T cells obtained from PBMCs. The chain has TRBV27 and TRBJ2-3; the D call may be TRBD1 or TRBD2 (5 bases each). The clonotype was recovered from a human donor in good health. The sample consisted of CD8+ T cells sorted from blood. The CDR3 nucleotides are TGTGCCAGCAGTTTATTTTATCTTGGCCAGGGAGGCACAGATACGCAGTATTTT. As protein: CASSLFYLGQGGTDTQYF.